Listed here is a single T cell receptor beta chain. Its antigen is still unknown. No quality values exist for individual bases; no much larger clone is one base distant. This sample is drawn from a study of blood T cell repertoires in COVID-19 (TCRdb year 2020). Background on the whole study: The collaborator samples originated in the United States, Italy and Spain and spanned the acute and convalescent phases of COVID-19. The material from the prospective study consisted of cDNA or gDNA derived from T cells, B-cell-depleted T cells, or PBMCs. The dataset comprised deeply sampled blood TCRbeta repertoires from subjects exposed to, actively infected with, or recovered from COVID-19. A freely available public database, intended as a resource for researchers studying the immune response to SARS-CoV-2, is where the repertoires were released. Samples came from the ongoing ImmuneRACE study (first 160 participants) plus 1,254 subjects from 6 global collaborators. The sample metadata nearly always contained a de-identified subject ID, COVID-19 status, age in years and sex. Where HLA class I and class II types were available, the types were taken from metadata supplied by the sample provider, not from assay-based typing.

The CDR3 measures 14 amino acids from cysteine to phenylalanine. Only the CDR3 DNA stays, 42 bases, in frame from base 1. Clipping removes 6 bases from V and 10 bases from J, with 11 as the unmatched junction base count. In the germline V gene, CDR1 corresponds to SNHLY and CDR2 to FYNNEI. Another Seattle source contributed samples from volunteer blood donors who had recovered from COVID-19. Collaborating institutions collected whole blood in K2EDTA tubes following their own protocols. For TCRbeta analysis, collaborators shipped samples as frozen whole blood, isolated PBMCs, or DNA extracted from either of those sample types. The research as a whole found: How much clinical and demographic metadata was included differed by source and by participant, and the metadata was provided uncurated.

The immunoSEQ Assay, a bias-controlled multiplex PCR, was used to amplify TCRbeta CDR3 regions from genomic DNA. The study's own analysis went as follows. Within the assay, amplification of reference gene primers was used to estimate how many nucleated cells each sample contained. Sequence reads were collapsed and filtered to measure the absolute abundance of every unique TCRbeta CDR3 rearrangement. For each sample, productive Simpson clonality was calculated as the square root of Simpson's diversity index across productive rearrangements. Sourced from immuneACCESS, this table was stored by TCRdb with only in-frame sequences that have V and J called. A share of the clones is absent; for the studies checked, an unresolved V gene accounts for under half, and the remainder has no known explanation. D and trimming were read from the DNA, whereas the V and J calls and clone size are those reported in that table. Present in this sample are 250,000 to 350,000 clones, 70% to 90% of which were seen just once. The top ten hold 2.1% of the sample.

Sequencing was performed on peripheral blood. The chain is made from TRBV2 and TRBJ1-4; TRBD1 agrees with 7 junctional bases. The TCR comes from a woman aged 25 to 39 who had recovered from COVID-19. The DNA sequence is TGTGCCAGCAGCTTAGACAGGGAGTCGGGAAAACTGTTTTTT. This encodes CASSLDRESGKLFF. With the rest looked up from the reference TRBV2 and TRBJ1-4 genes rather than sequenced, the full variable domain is EPEVTQTPSHQVTQMGQEVILRCVPISNHLYFYWYRQILGQKVEFLVSFYNNEISEKSEIFDDQFSVERPDGSNFTLKIRSTKLEDSAMYFCASSLDRESGKLFFGSGTQLSVL.